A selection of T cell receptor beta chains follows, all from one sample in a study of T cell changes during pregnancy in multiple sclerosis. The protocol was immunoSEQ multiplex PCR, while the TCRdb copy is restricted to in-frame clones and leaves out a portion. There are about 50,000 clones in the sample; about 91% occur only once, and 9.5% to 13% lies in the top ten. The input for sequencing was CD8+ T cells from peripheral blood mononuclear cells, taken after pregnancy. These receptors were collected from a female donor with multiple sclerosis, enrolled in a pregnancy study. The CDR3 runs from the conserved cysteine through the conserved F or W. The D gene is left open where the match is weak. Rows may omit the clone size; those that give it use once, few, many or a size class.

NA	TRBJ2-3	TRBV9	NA	TGTGCCAGCAACCTTTCCCCGGGGGGCCGGGATACGCAGTATTTT	CASNLSPGGRDTQYF
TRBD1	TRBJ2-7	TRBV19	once	TGTGCCAGTAGTGGGGACAGGTATACCTACGAGCAGTACTTC	CASSGDRYTYEQYF
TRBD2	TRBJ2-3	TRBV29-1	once	TGCAGCGTTGAGGGCGGGGGGACTGATACGCAGTATTTT	CSVEGGGTDTQYF
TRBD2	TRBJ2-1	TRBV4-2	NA	TGTGCCAGCAGCCCCGAGGCGGGGGGGCACTATGAGCAGTTCTTC	CASSPEAGGHYEQFF
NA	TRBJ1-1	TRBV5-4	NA	TGTGCCAGCAGCTTTTCAGGGGCTGAAGCTTTCTTT	CASSFSGAEAFF
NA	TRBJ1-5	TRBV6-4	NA	TGTGCCAGCAGTGTCAACGCCCAGGGGAACCAGCCCCAGCATTTT	CASSVNAQGNQPQHF
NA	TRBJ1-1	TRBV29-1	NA	TGCAGCGGCTACAGGGCCACTGAAGCTTTCTTT	CSGYRATEAFF
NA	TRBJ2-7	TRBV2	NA	TGTGCCAGCAGCCGGACACCTTCGATCCCCTACGAGCAGTACTTC	CASSRTPSIPYEQYF
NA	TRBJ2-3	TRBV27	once	TGTGCCAGCAGTTTAGGGGGGATCACAGATACGCAGTATTTT	CASSLGGITDTQYF
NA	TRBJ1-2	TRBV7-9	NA	TGTGCCAGCAGCTTATTGAACAGAAACTATGGCTACACCTTC	CASSLLNRNYGYTF
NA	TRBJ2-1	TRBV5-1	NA	TGCGCCAGCAGGCTCCGGGACTCCTACAATGAGCAGTTCTTC	CASRLRDSYNEQFF
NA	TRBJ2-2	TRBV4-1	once	TGCGCCAGCAGCCAAGCAGGGATCACCGGGGAGCTGTTTTTT	CASSQAGITGELFF
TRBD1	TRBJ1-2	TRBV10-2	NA	TGCGCCAGCAGTGAGACAACAGGGGCCGATGGCTACACCTTC	CASSETTGADGYTF
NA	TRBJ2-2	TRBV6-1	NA	TGTGCCAACCTACAGCCGACCGGGGAGCTGTTTTTT	CANLQPTGELFF
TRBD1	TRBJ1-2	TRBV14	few	TGTGCCAGCAGCCTCCAAGATCTAGGGGACAGGCCTCTTTATGGCTACACCTTC	CASSLQDLGDRPLYGYTF
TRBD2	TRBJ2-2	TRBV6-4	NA	TGTGCCAGCAGTGACTCTGGCGGGGGGAACACCGGGGAGCTGTTTTTT	CASSDSGGGNTGELFF
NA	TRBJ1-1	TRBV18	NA	TGTGCCAGCTCAGATATACAGCAAGAAGCTTTCTTT	CASSDIQQEAFF
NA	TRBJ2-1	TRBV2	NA	TGTGCCAGCGTCCAGTCCCCAGAGCAGTTCTTC	CASVQSPEQFF
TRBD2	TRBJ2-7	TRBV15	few	TGTGCCACCAGCAGAGATTTCGGGGGGGCGTACGAGCAGTACTTC	CATSRDFGGAYEQYF
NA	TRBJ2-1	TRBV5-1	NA	TGCGCCAGCACCTCTACGGGAACTGAGCAGTTCTTC	CASTSTGTEQFF
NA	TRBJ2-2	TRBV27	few	TGTGCCAGCAGTTATTGGGGAGCCGGGGAGCTGTTTTTT	CASSYWGAGELFF
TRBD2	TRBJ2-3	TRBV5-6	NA	TGTGCCAGCTCGCCCTTAGCGGGGGGGGGCACAGATACGCAGTATTTT	CASSPLAGGGTDTQYF
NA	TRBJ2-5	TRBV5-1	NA	TGCGCCAGCAGCTTGTTCGGGGACCAAGAGACCCAGTACTTC	CASSLFGDQETQYF
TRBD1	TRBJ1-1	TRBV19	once	TGTGCCAGTAGAACACAGGGGGATACTGAAGCTTTCTTT	CASRTQGDTEAFF
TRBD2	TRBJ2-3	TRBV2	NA	TGTGCCAGCAGTGAACGAAGCGGGGGGCGGGTAGATACGCAGTATTTT	CASSERSGGRVDTQYF
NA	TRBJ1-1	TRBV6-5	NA	TGTGCCAGCAGCCCCTCGGAGGGGATGAACACTGAAGCTTTCTTT	CASSPSEGMNTEAFF